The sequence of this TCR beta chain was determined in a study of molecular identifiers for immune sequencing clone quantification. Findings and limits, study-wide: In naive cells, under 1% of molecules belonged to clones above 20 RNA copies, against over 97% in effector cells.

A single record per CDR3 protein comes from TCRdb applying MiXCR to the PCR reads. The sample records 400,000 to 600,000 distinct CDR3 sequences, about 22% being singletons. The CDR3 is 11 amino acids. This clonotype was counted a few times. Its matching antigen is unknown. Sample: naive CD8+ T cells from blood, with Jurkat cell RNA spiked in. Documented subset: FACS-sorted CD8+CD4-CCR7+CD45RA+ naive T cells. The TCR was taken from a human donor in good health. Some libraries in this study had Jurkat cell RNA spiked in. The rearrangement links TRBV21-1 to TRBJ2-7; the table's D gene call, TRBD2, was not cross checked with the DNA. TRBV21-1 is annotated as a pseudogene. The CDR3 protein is CASHKRYEQYF. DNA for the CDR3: TGTGCCAGCCACAAGCGGTACGAGCAGTACTTC.